The sequence of this TCR beta chain was determined in a study of cytomegalovirus exposure and HLA in healthy donors. V lost 0 bases, J lost 8 bases, and 13 bases lay in between. Germline loops: CDR1 LGHNA, CDR2 YNFKEQ. The CDR3 totals 14 residues. Note on this clone: Its specificity is not known.

Findings and limits, study-wide: Sequencing had likely introduced a cluster of highly shared sequence variants as an artifact.

The PCR ran on 60 Vbeta and 13 Jbeta primers. The data were produced by immunoSEQ multiplex PCR, yet TCRdb's version contains in-frame clones alone and is incomplete. Seen here are roughly 140,000 clones, about 85% observed once, and the top ten hold 2% to 2.5%. This receptor was obtained from a woman aged 18 to 35 in good health and CMV-seronegative. V is TRBV4-2 and J is TRBJ1-2; D gene uncertain. Sequenced sample: PBMCs. CDR3 sequence: CASSQDVPVAGYTF. In DNA form, the CDR3 reads TGTGCCAGCAGCCAAGATGTCCCGGTAGCGGGCTACACCTTC.